The 25 T cell receptor beta chains listed next were all sequenced from one sample in a study of T cell changes during pregnancy in multiple sclerosis. Profiling relied on immunoSEQ multiplex PCR, and the TCRdb table lists in-frame clones only, not all of them. The sample has tens of thousands of clones; around 92% are singletons. The specimen comprised peripheral blood, sampled in the first trimester of pregnancy. These receptors all stem from a female donor with multiple sclerosis, enrolled in a pregnancy study.

The chain uses TRBV12-2 and TRBJ2-5; the table's D gene call, TRBD2, was not cross checked with the DNA. TRBV12-2 counts as a pseudogene. This CDR3 has 18 amino acids. The DNA for the CDR3 is TGTGCAAGTCGCCCCGTAGCCGGGCTAGCGGGGAACCAAGAGACCCAGTACTTC. It specifies CASRPVAGLAGNQETQYF.

The V and J genes are TRBV6-6 and TRBJ2-7; D is perhaps TRBD1 (5 bases). V was pared by 4 bases and J by 1 base, with 14 bases between. The CDR3 has 15 amino acids. From germline, CDR1 is MNHNY and CDR2 SVGAGI (reference sequence). The CDR3 DNA follows: TGTGCCAGCAGTTCCCCGGACAAGTCTTCCTACGAGCAGTACTTC. This encodes CASSSPDKSSYEQYF.

The chain uses TRBV15 and TRBJ2-1; 11 bases match TRBD2. Germline values: CDR1 LNHNV, CDR2 YYDKDF (reference sequence). J was trimmed by 3 bases and V by 8 bases; bases with no gene match: 12. The CDR3 runs to 17 residues. The CDR3 DNA is TGTGCCACCGCGGGGACTAGCGGTTCTGTTTTCTACAATGAGCAGTTCTTC. The encoded protein is CATAGTSGSVFYNEQFF.

The rearrangement joins TRBV10-3 to TRBJ2-3, with a weak D call TRBD2 (7 bases). The germline gives CDR1 ENHRY, CDR2 SYGVKD. This CDR3 is 14 amino acids long. V was shortened by 6 bases and J by 3 bases, with 13 bases between the two germline ends. In DNA, the CDR3 is TGTGCCATCAGAGTCGGGGGGCAGACAGATACGCAGTATTTT. It yields the protein CAIRVGGQTDTQYF.

In this sample, this clone turned up a few times. V and J are TRBV2 and TRBJ1-1; D not resolved. The CDR3 is 13 residues long. Trimming took off 6 bases at V and 1 base at J, with 9 bases between the two ends. Germline V lookup: CDR1 SNHLY, CDR2 FYNNEI. As DNA, the CDR3 is TGTGCCAGCAGCGAACTACCGAACACTGAAGCTTTCTTT. This encodes CASSELPNTEAFF.

This rearrangement joins TRBV4-2 to TRBJ2-7, with 8 bases matching TRBD2. The ends lost 0 bases at V and 3 bases at J; junction bases unmatched: 4. The CDR3 sequence is 15 residues long. The germline gives CDR1 LGHNA, CDR2 YNFKEQ. The DNA for the CDR3 is TGTGCCAGCAGCCAAGATCCCACTAGCGGCTACGAGCAGTACTTC. This codes for CASSQDPTSGYEQYF.

The chain links TRBV25-1 to TRBJ2-5; perhaps TRBD2 as D (5 bases). Germline V gives CDR1 MGHDK, CDR2 SYGVNS. This CDR3 has 14 amino acids. Trimming cost V 2 bases and J 1 base, with 8 bases left between them. Here the CDR3 reads CASSETAGQETQYF. The CDR3 DNA reads as TGTGCCAGCAGTGAAACGGCGGGCCAAGAGACCCAGTACTTC.

V and J are TRBV9 and TRBJ2-1, with TRBD2 as a possible D gene (6 bases). V dropped 4 bases and J dropped 6 bases, with 17 bases sitting between them. CDR1 and CDR2 from the germline V gene are SGDLS and YYNGEE. This CDR3 is 15 amino acids long. This chain's CDR3 is CASSPTSNKGNEQFF. CDR3 nucleotide sequence: TGTGCCAGCAGCCCGACTAGTAACAAAGGCAATGAGCAGTTCTTC.

The genes are TRBV5-4 and TRBJ2-1; the D gene is possibly TRBD2 (7 bases). Germline V gene sequence: CDR1 SGHNT, CDR2 YYREEE (reference sequence). The CDR3 loop spans 17 amino acids. V was trimmed by 3 bases and J by 9 bases, leaving 25 bases between them. The chain's CDR3 is CASSSPHGTTQGGEQFF. The CDR3 coding sequence is TGTGCCAGCAGCTCACCTCACGGGACTACCCAAGGGGGTGAGCAGTTCTTC.

The rearrangement uses TRBV4-3 and TRBJ2-3, with 8 bases lining up with TRBD2. The CDR3 is 17 amino acids. In germline, CDR1 is LGHNA, CDR2 YSLEER. V lost 2 bases to trimming and J lost 1 base; unmatched junction nucleotides: 8. In DNA form, the CDR3 reads TGCGCCAGCAGCCAAAGCTCGGGACTAGTAGGCACAGATACGCAGTATTTT. This gives the protein CASSQSSGLVGTDTQYF.

The rearrangement joins TRBV5-4 to TRBJ2-2; TRBD2 might be the D (6 bases). Trimming left V 1 base short and J 9 bases short, with 19 bases between. The germline gives CDR1 SGHNT, CDR2 YYREEE (reference sequence). The CDR3 extends over 16 amino acids. The CDR3: CASSLHGSAGGRELFF. CDR3 coding DNA: TGTGCCAGCAGCTTGCACGGGAGCGCCGGTGGGAGGGAGCTGTTTTTT.

The V call is TRBV29-1, the J call TRBJ2-3; D is unresolved. V shed 7 bases and J shed 0 bases, with 5 bases lying between them. This CDR3 is 11 amino acids long. Germline CDR1 is SQVTM and CDR2 is ANQGSEA. DNA of the CDR3: TGCAGCGGGGCCAGCACAGATACGCAGTATTTT. The encoded protein is CSGASTDTQYF.

The V gene is TRBV5-4, the J gene TRBJ2-1; 10 bases map to TRBD2. Germline V gene lookup returns CDR1 SGHNT and CDR2 YYREEE (reference sequence). V dropped 0 bases and J dropped 10; count of bases not matched to a gene: 10. There are 16 residues in the CDR3. The CDR3 nucleotides are TGTGCCAGCAGCTTGGAGGGAGCGGGAGGGCCCCGAGAGCAGTTCTTC. Its translation: CASSLEGAGGPREQFF.

Here the CDR3 DNA reads TGTGCCAGCAGCGCAGGGGGCAACTATGGCTACACCTTC. It yields the protein CASSAGGNYGYTF. The chain has TRBV9 and TRBJ1-2, with 8 nucleotides matching TRBD1. From germline, CDR1 is SGDLS and CDR2 YYNGEE. The length of the CDR3 is 13 residues. With V trimmed by 3 bases and J by 2 bases, 0 bases remained unmatched. Together with reference TRBV9 and TRBJ1-2, the CDR3 gives the full variable domain: DSGVTQTPKHLITATGQRVTLRCSPRSGDLSVYWYQQSLDQGLQFLIQYYNGEERAKGNILERFSAQQFPDLHSELNLSSLELGDSALYFCASSAGGNYGYTFGSGTRLTVV.

V is TRBV5-6 and J is TRBJ2-1; unclear D gene. CDR1 is SGHDT and CDR2 is YYEEEE in the germline V gene. The CDR3 runs 12 residues. V shed 3 bases and J shed 7 bases, with 8 bases lying between them. Here the CDR3 reads CASSSFSNEQFF. The CDR3 bases are TGTGCCAGCAGCTCCTTTAGTAATGAGCAGTTCTTC.

The chain employs TRBV28 and TRBJ2-4, with TRBD1 matching over 8 bases. This CDR3 is 13 amino acids long. The J segment lost 2 bases and the V segment lost 9 bases, leaving 3 bases of the junction unmatched. The germline V gene has CDR1 MDHEN and CDR2 SYDVKM. In DNA form, the CDR3 reads TGTGCCAGTAGACAGGGGACCAAAAACATTCAGTACTTC. This translates into CASRQGTKNIQYF.

The CDR3 bases are TGTGCCAGCAGCAAAGTGGGCAGGGTGGCCTACAATGAGCAGTTCTTC. Translated, it gives CASSKVGRVAYNEQFF. V is TRBV21-1 and J is TRBJ2-1; TRBD1, the table's D call, was not compared with the DNA. TRBV21-1 is shown as a pseudogene. The CDR3 is made up of 16 amino acids.

This chain links TRBV4-3 with TRBJ2-7; 7 positions match TRBD1. Germline-derived CDR1 and CDR2 are LGHNA and YSLEER. The CDR3 spans 14 residues. Losses at the gene ends were 1 base for V and 2 bases for J; bases not matched to a gene: 2. CDR3 sequence reads: CASSQAQGAYEQYF. In nucleotides, the CDR3 is TGCGCCAGCAGCCAAGCTCAGGGGGCCTACGAGCAGTACTTC.

The count of this clone is one. The chain links TRBV29-1 to TRBJ2-1; D is undetermined. The germline CDR1 and CDR2 sequences are SQVTM and ANQGSEA. With 7 bases removed from V and 0 bases from J, the gap between germline ends came to 19 bases. The CDR3 consists of 16 residues. As DNA, the CDR3 is TGCAGCGCACCTACCGCGGAGAGTATCTCCTACAATGAGCAGTTCTTC. Protein product: CSAPTAESISYNEQFF.

The chain is built from TRBV10-3 and TRBJ2-7, with D possibly matching TRBD1 (6 bases). V dropped 4 bases and J dropped 2 bases, with 15 bases sitting between them. The germline V gene encodes CDR1 ENHRY and CDR2 SYGVKD. CDR3 size: 15 residues. This CDR3 reads CAISAGGEPTYEQYF. CDR3 DNA sequence: TGTGCCATCAGTGCTGGGGGCGAGCCGACCTACGAGCAGTACTTC.

The chain employs TRBV5-5 and TRBJ2-7; weak D call: TRBD1 (5 bases). The germline V and J ends were trimmed by 0 bases and 6 bases, with 16 bases remaining between them. Germline assignment: CDR1 SGHKS and CDR2 YYEKEE (reference sequence). There are 15 residues in the CDR3. CDR3 bases: TGTGCCAGCAGCTTGGATAGTTGGCAGGGCATCGAGCAGTACTTC. This translates into CASSLDSWQGIEQYF.

J is TRBJ2-5 and V is TRBV5-1; D not certain. V was clipped by 3 bases and J by 4 bases, with 7 bases between them. The CDR3 is 12 amino acids. Germline V lookup: CDR1 SGHRS, CDR2 YFSETQ. The CDR3 DNA reads TGCGCCAGCAGCTGGCTAGGAGAGACCCAGTACTTC. Translating it yields CASSWLGETQYF.

Concerning this clone itself: Other DNA sequences from this sample encode an identical CDR3 as well. The V call is TRBV9, the J call TRBJ2-3, with D tentatively TRBD2 (6 bases). V was cut by 0 bases and J by 2 bases, with 10 bases left in between. Germline lookup yields CDR1 SGDLS and CDR2 YYNGEE. The length of the CDR3 is 15 residues. The CDR3 loop reads CASSVGAGPTDTQYF. CDR3 in DNA: TGTGCCAGCAGCGTAGGTGCGGGACCCACAGATACGCAGTATTTT.

The J gene is TRBJ1-2, the V gene TRBV6-1, with 12 bases fitting TRBD1. This CDR3 is built from 15 residues. Germline V gene lookup returns CDR1 MNHNS and CDR2 SASEGT. The V gene end was trimmed by 4 bases and the J gene end by 2 bases; junction bases not matched to a gene: 2. The CDR3 loop is CASSAGTGGNYGYTF. The CDR3 nucleotides read TGTGCCAGCAGTGCGGGGACAGGGGGCAACTATGGCTACACCTTC.

The gene calls are TRBV4-3 and TRBJ2-3; no clear D gene. The CDR3 extends over 15 amino acids. V was pared by 3 bases and J by 3 bases, with 13 bases between. The germline V gene encodes CDR1 LGHNA and CDR2 YSLEER. CDR3 protein: CASSQGSYMTDTQYF. The CDR3 bases are TGCGCCAGCAGCCAGGGCAGCTATATGACAGATACGCAGTATTTT.